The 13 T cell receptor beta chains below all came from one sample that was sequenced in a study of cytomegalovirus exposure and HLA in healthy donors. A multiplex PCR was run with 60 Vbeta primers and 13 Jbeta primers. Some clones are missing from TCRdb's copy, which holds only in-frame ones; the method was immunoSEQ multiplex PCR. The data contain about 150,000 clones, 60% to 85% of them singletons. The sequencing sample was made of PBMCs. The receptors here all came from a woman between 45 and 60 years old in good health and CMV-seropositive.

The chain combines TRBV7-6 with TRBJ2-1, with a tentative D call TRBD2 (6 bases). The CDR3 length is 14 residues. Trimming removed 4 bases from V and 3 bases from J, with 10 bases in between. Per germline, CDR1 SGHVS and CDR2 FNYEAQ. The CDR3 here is CASSWGENYNEQFF. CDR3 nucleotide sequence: TGTGCCAGCAGCTGGGGGGAGAACTACAATGAGCAGTTCTTC.

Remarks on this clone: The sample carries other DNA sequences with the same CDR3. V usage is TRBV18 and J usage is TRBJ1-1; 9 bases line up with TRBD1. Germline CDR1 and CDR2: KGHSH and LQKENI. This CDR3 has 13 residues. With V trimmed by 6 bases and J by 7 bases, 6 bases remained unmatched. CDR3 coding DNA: TGTGCCAGCTCCCCCTGGACAGGGGTTGAAGCTTTCTTT. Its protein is CASSPWTGVEAFF.

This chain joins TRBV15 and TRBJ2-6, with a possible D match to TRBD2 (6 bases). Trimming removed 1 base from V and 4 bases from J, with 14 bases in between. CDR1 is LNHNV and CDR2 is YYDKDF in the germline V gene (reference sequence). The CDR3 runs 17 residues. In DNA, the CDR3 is TGTGCCACCAGCAGAGTTGGCGGGGTAGAGGGGGCCAACGTCCTGACTTTC. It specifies CATSRVGGVEGANVLTF.

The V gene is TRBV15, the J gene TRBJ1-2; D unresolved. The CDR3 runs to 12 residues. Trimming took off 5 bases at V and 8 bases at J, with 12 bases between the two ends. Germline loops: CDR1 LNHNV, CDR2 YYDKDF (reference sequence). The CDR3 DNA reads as TGTGCCACCAGCTTCCATTCTGAGGGCTACACCTTC. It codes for CATSFHSEGYTF.

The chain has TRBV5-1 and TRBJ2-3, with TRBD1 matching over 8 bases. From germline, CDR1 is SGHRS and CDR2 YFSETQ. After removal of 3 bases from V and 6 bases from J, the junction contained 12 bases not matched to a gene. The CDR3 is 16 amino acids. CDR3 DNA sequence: TGCGCCAGCAGCTCGGGGACAGGCGGATTCACGGATACGCAGTATTTT. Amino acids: CASSSGTGGFTDTQYF.

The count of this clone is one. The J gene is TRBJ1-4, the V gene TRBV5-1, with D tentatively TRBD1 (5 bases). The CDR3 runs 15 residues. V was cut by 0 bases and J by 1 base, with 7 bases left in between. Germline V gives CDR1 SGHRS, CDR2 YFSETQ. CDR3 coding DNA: TGCGCCAGCAGCTTGGGGGGCCTAACTAATGAAAAACTGTTTTTT. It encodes CASSLGGLTNEKLFF.

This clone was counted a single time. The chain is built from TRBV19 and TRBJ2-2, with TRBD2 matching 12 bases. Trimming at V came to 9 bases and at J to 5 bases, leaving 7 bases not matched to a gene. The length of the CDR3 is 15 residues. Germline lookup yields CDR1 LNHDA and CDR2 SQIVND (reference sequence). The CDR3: CASHQTSGGTGELFF. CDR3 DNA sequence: TGTGCCAGCCACCAGACTAGCGGGGGTACCGGGGAGCTGTTTTTT.

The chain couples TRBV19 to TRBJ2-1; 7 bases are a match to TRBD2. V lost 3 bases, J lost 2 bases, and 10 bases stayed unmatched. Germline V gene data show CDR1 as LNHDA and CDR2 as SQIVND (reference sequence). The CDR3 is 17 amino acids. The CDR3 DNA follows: TGTGCCAGTAGTATCCGGGGGGAATTTAACGCCTACAATGAGCAGTTCTTC. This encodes CASSIRGEFNAYNEQFF.

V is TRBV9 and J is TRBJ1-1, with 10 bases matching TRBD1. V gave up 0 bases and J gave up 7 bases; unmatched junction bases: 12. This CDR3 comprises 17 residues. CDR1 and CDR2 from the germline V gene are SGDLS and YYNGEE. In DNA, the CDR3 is TGTGCCAGCAGCGTAGGGGTGGGGACAGGGGCGAGTGATGAAGCTTTCTTT. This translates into CASSVGVGTGASDEAFF.

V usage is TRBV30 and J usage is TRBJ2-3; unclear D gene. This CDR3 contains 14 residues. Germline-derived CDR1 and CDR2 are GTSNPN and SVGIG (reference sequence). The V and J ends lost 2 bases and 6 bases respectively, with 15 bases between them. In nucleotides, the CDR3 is TGTGCCTGGAGTCTGTTGGCAACAGAGGATACGCAGTATTTT. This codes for CAWSLLATEDTQYF.

The DNA of the CDR3 is TGTGCCAGCAGTGAAGTTGGTGGGCTCGAGCAGTACTTC. It specifies CASSEVGGLEQYF. The chain is built from TRBV2 and TRBJ2-5; D unresolved. The end of the DNA aligns better with TRBJ2-7, so the J call may be wrong. The CDR3 sequence is 13 residues long. Germline values: CDR1 SNHLY, CDR2 FYNNEI.

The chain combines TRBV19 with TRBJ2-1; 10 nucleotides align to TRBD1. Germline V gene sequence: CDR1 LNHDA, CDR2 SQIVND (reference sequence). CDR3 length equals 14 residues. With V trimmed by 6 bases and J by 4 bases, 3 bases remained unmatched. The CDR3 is CASRGQGRYNEQFF. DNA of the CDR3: TGTGCCAGTAGGGGACAGGGGAGGTACAATGAGCAGTTCTTC.

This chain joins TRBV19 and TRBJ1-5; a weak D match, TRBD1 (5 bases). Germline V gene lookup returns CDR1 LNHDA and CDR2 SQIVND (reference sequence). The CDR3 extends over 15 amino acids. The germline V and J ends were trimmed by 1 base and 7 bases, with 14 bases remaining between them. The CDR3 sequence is CASSIGGGNVQPQHF. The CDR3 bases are TGTGCCAGTAGTATAGGGGGGGGGAATGTACAGCCCCAGCATTTT.